What follows are 4 T cell receptor beta chains derived from one specimen sequenced in a study of OX40 agonist ivuxolimab in advanced cancers. The data were produced by immunoSEQ multiplex PCR, yet TCRdb's version contains in-frame clones alone and is incomplete. The sample has tens of thousands of clones, 82% seen once. The starting material was CD4+ or CD8+ T cells sorted from blood, obtained in a trial of the OX40 agonist ivuxolimab. These TCRs come from an adult with an advanced solid tumor such as melanoma, head and neck, liver or kidney cancer.

This clone is labeled medium-sized (0.01 to 0.1%). The chain carries TRBV6-6 and TRBJ2-3; tentatively, D is TRBD1 (6 bases). This CDR3 has 13 amino acids. The V gene lost 6 bases and the J gene lost 2 bases, with 9 bases spanning the gap. The germline V gene has CDR1 MNHNY and CDR2 SVGAGI (reference sequence). The CDR3 DNA reads TGTGCCAGCAGGAGACAGGACACAGATACGCAGTATTTT. This encodes CASRRQDTDTQYF.

This chain uses TRBV6-7 with TRBJ2-7; no definite D call. TRBV6-7 is recorded as an ORF, its role being uncertain. The CDR3 sequence is 15 residues long. V was clipped by 5 bases and J by 3 bases, with 17 bases between them. CDR3 sequence: CASSEKLSACYEQYF. In DNA form, the CDR3 reads TGTGCCAGCAGTGAGAAGCTTTCCGCGTGCTACGAGCAGTACTTC.

CDR3: CASNSAPGLAGRGYF. The CDR3 region has the DNA TGTGCCAGCAACTCAGCCCCGGGACTAGCGGGACGCGGCTACTTC. This sequence joins TRBV28 and TRBJ2-7; 13 positions match TRBD2. The V segment lost 7 bases and the J segment 13 bases; nucleotides outside the gene matches: 16. Germline assignment: CDR1 MDHEN and CDR2 SYDVKM. The CDR3 contains 15 residues.

The rearrangement uses TRBV30 and TRBJ1-1; D gene ambiguous. This CDR3 region has 12 residues. In germline, CDR1 is GTSNPN, CDR2 SVGIG (reference sequence). V gave up 2 bases and J gave up 1 base, with 5 bases separating them. DNA of the CDR3: TGTGCCTGGAGTCGGCCGAACACTGAAGCTTTCTTT. It yields the protein CAWSRPNTEAFF.